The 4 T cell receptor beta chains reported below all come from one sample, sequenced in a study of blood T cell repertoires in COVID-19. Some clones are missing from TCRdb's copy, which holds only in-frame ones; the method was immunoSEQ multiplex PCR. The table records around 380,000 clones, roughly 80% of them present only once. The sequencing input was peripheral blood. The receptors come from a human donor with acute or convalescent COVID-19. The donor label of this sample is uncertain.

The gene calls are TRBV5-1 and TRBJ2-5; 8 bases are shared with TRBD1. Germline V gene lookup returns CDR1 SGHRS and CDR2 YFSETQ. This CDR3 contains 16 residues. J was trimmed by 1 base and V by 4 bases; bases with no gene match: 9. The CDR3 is CASSRQGWDFQETQYF. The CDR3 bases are TGCGCCAGCAGCAGACAGGGGTGGGACTTCCAAGAGACCCAGTACTTC. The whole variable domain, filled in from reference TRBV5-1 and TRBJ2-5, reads KAGVTQTPRYLIKTRGQQVTLSCSPISGHRSVSWYQQTPGQGLQFLFEYFSETQRNKGNFPGRFSGRQFSNSRSEMNVSTLELGDSALYLCASSRQGWDFQETQYFGPGTRLLVL.

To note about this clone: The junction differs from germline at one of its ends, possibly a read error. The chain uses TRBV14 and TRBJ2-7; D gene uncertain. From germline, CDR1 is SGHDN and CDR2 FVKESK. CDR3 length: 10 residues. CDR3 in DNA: TGCACAATCTACGGGTACGAGCAGTACTTC. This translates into CTIYGYEQYF.

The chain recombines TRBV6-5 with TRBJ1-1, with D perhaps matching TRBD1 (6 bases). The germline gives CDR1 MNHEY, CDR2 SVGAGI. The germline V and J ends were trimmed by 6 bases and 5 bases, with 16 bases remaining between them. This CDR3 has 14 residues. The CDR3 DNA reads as TGTGCCAGCAGCCTTGGGGGGGCAGGGACTGAAGCTTTCTTT. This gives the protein CASSLGGAGTEAFF.

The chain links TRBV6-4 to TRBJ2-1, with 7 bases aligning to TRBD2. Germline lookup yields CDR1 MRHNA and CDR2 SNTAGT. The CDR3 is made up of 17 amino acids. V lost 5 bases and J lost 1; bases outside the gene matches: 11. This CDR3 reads CASSNAPAGVSYNEQFF. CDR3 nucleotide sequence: TGTGCCAGCAGTAATGCACCGGCGGGAGTATCCTACAATGAGCAGTTCTTC.